This TCR beta chain is from a study of cytomegalovirus exposure and HLA in healthy donors. Background on the study: The same platform was used for the 95 to 150 validation repertoires and the 600 to 700 first-cohort repertoires, a later analysis reported.

TCRdb's copy holds only in-frame clones and misses some; the assay was immunoSEQ multiplex PCR. The top ten clones hold 2% to 2.5% of a sample with approximately 120,000 clones, roughly 90% of them seen once. Concerning this clone itself: The target antigen is unknown.

General study findings and limits: As was reported, the classifier diagnosed cytomegalovirus status with high specificity and sensitivity. The tendency of first-cohort TCR clusters to co-occur in the 110 or so validation repertoires emerged from a later analysis.

The clonotype comes from a woman aged 18-29 years in good health and CMV-seronegative. Specimen: PBMCs.

CDR3 nucleotides: TGTGCCAGCCGCGGGGGTAACGAGCAGTACTTC. Translation: CASRGGNEQYF. The V and J genes are TRBV19 and TRBJ2-7; 7 positions agree with TRBD2. The CDR3 length is 11 residues. V shed 9 bases, J shed 5 bases, and the junction held 4 bases outside the gene matches. Germline V CDR1 and CDR2: LNHDA, SQIVND (reference sequence).